These T cell receptor beta chains were read from a single sample in a study of early T cells in non-severe SARS-CoV-2 infection. TCRdb reprocessed the 5' RACE reads via MiXCR and lists one record per CDR3 protein. This sample has more than 55,000 distinct CDR3 sequences, with roughly 13% found just once. Sequencing was done on a sample of whole blood. These receptors were obtained from an adult who was a healthcare worker with PCR-confirmed SARS-CoV-2 infection or an uninfected control (not recorded which). Both conserved end residues are part of each CDR3. The D gene is left open where the match is weak. Rows may omit the clone size; those that give it use once, few, many or a size class.

cdr3_nt: TGTGCCACCAGCACAGGTTTCGGGACCCAGTACTTC
cdr3_aa: CATSTGFGTQYF
j_call: TRBJ2-5
d_call: NA
clone_size: few
v_call: TRBV24-1

cdr3_nt: TGTGCCAGCAGCCAGACTAGCGGGGGCCCCTCGGCAGATACGCAGTATTTT
cdr3_aa: CASSQTSGGPSADTQYF
j_call: TRBJ2-3
d_call: NA
clone_size: many
v_call: TRBV21-1

cdr3_nt: TGTGCCACCAGCAGGGTAGCGGGTTCCTATAATTCACCCCTCCACTTT
cdr3_aa: CATSRVAGSYNSPLHF
j_call: TRBJ1-6
d_call: NA
clone_size: NA
v_call: TRBV15

cdr3_nt: TGCGCCAGCAGCCAAGACGGCGACACTGAAGCTTTCTTT
cdr3_aa: CASSQDGDTEAFF
j_call: TRBJ1-1
d_call: NA
clone_size: many
v_call: TRBV4-3

cdr3_nt: TGCAGCGTTAGCGGGACTACCACCGTCGAGCAGTACTTC
cdr3_aa: CSVSGTTTVEQYF
j_call: TRBJ2-7
d_call: TRBD2
clone_size: NA
v_call: TRBV29-1

cdr3_nt: TGTGCCAGCAGCTTAGACCTGGGAAGCGGGAAACAAGAGACCCAGTACTTC
cdr3_aa: CASSLDLGSGKQETQYF
j_call: TRBJ2-5
d_call: TRBD2
clone_size: many
v_call: TRBV11-2

cdr3_nt: TGCGCCAGCAGCAGGGACAGGGGCGGCTACACCTTC
cdr3_aa: CASSRDRGGYTF
j_call: TRBJ1-2
d_call: TRBD1
clone_size: many
v_call: TRBV5-1

cdr3_nt: TGTGCCAGCAGCCGACAGGGGCCTTATGGCTACACCTTC
cdr3_aa: CASSRQGPYGYTF
j_call: TRBJ1-2
d_call: TRBD1
clone_size: few
v_call: TRBV3-1

cdr3_nt: TGCGCCAGCAGTAGACAGGGTAGTCAGCCCCAGCATTTT
cdr3_aa: CASSRQGSQPQHF
j_call: TRBJ1-5
d_call: TRBD1
clone_size: NA
v_call: TRBV10-2

cdr3_nt: TGCGCCAGCAGCTTGGGTGCAAAGGGGGATACGCAGTATTTT
cdr3_aa: CASSLGAKGDTQYF
j_call: TRBJ2-3
d_call: NA
clone_size: many
v_call: TRBV5-1

cdr3_nt: TGTGCCAGCAGCGTTTCCGGGGGGGCGCCAGATACGCAGTATTTT
cdr3_aa: CASSVSGGAPDTQYF
j_call: TRBJ2-3
d_call: TRBD2
clone_size: many
v_call: TRBV9